The T cell receptor beta chain described here comes from a study of OX40 agonist ivuxolimab in advanced cancers. Study background: Administration of intravenous ivuxolimab to patients occurred every 2 weeks at 0.01 to 10 mg/kg. Patients in dose escalation had liver, melanoma, kidney or head and neck cancers. Past anti-PD-1, anti-PD-L1 or anti-CTLA-4 therapy was accepted, and 40% had received some.

The trim removed 6 bases at V and 3 bases at J, leaving 10 bases unmatched. The CDR3 sequence is 16 residues long. From germline, CDR1 is KGHSH and CDR2 LQKENI. Collection of blood occurred at baseline, at cycle 4 day 1, and at cycle 7 day 1. This table comes from immunoSEQ multiplex PCR, and its TCRdb copy is limited to in-frame clones, with some not included. The sample has 25,000 to 40,000 clones, 84% seen once. This rearrangement joins TRBV18 to TRBJ2-3; 9 bases are shared with TRBD1. This specimen was CD4+ or CD8+ T cells sorted from blood, taken in a trial of the OX40 agonist ivuxolimab. This clonotype was sampled from an adult with an advanced solid tumor such as melanoma, head and neck, liver or kidney cancer. The CDR3 DNA reads as TGTGCCAGCTCGCCAAGGACAGGGGTGTCAACAGATACGCAGTATTTT. This sequence encodes CASSPRTGVSTDTQYF.